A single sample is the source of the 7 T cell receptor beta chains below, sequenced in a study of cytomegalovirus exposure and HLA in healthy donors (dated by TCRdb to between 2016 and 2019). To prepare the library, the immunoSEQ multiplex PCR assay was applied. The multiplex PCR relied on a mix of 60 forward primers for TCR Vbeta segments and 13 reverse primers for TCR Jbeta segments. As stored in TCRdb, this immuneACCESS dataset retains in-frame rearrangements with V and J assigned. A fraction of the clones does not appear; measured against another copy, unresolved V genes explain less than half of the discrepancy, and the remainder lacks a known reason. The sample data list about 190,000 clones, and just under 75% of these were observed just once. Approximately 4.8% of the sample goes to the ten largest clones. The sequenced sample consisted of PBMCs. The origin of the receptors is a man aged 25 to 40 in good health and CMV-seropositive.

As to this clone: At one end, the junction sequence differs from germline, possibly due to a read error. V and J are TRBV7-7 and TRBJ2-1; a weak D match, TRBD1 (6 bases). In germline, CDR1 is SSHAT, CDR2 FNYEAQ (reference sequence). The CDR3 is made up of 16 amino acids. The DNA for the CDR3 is TGTGCTAGCAGTGCTGTGGGGGCCTTCCAATACAATGAGCAGTTCTTC. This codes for CASSAVGAFQYNEQFF.

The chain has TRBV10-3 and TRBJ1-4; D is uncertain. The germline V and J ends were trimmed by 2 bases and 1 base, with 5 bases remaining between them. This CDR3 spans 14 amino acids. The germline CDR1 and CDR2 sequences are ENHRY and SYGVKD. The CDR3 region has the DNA TGTGCCATCAGTGAGGGAGAAACTAATGAAAAACTGTTTTTT. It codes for CAISEGETNEKLFF.

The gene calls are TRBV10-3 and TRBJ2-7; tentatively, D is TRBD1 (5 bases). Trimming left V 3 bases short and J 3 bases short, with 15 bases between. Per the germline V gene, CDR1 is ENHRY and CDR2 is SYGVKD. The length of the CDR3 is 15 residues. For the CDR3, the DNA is TGTGCCATCAGTGATATTAAGGGGTTGGGCTACGAGCAGTACTTC. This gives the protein CAISDIKGLGYEQYF.

CDR3 nucleotides: TGCGCCAGCAGTACCGGACTAGCGGGAGGGGGTGGTGAGCAGTTCTTC. Its protein product is CASSTGLAGGGGEQFF. The genes are TRBV10-1 and TRBJ2-1; 15 nucleotides align to TRBD2. With 5 bases clipped from V and 9 bases from J, the junction kept 8 bases outside the gene matches. Germline CDR1 reads WNHNN; CDR2 reads SYGVQD (reference sequence). The CDR3 runs to 16 residues.

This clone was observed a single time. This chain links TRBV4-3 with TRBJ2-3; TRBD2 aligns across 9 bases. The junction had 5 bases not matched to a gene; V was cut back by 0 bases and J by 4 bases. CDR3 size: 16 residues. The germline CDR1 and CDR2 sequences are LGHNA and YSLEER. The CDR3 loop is CASSQEGLAGPDTQYF. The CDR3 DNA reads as TGCGCCAGCAGCCAAGAGGGGCTAGCGGGGCCAGATACGCAGTATTTT.

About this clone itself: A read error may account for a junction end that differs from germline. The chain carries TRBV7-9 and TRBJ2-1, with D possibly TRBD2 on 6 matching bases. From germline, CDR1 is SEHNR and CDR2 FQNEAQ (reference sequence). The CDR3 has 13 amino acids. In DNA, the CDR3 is TGCGCCAGCAGCCGCGGGGCGGAAAATGAGCAGTTCTTC. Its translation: CASSRGAENEQFF.

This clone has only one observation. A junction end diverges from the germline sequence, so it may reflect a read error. CDR3 nucleotides: TGTGCCAGCAGTTACTCTGGGAGTAGCGCGCATTATTTT. The encoded protein is CASSYSGSSAHYF. The chain is built from TRBV6-5 and TRBJ2-3; D might be TRBD2 (5 bases). From germline, CDR1 is MNHEY and CDR2 SVGAGI. This CDR3 is built from 13 residues.